The source of this TCR beta chain is a study of OX40 agonist ivuxolimab in advanced cancers. General study results and limits: No antigen was identified for the clonally expanded peripheral T cells. Among the lowest peripheral clonal expansion occurred in 0.1-3.0 mg/kg partial responders. There was clonal expansion of CD4+ and CD8+ blood T cells by week 6 at 0.1 to 3.0 mg/kg.

This table comes from immunoSEQ multiplex PCR, and its TCRdb copy is limited to in-frame clones, with some not included. The table shows some 35,000 clones, with 82% occurring only once. Baseline was the first blood sampling point, followed by cycle 4 day 1 and cycle 7 day 1. A note on this clone: Its antigen is not known.

V gave up 5 bases and J gave up 2 bases, with 13 bases separating them. In germline, CDR1 is SGHVS, CDR2 FNYEAQ. CDR3 length: 14 residues. The sequencing used CD4+ or CD8+ T cells sorted from blood, collected in a trial of the OX40 agonist ivuxolimab. V is TRBV7-6 and J is TRBJ2-7, with D tentatively TRBD1 or TRBD2 (5 bases each). The origin of this receptor is an adult with an advanced solid tumor such as melanoma, head and neck, liver or kidney cancer. CDR3 sequence (DNA): TGTGCCAGCAGCGAAGGGGACGTCACCTACGAGCAGTACTTC. It translates to CASSEGDVTYEQYF.